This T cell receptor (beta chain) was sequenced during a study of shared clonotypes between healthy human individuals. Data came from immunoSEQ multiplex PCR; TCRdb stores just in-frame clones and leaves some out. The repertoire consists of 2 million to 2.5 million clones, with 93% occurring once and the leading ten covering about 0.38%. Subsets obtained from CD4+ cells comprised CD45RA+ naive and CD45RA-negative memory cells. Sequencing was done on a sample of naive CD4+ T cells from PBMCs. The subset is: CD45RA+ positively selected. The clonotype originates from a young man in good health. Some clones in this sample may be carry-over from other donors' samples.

Here the CDR3 reads CASSSYRDRQETQYF. DNA for the CDR3: TGTGCCAGCAGCTCGTACCGGGACAGACAAGAGACCCAGTACTTC. The rearrangement joins TRBV7-2 to TRBJ2-5; 7 bases are a match to TRBD1. The CDR3 contains 15 residues. Germline V CDR1 and CDR2: SGHTA, FQGNSA. The junction had 7 bases not matched to a gene; V was cut back by 4 bases and J by 2 bases.